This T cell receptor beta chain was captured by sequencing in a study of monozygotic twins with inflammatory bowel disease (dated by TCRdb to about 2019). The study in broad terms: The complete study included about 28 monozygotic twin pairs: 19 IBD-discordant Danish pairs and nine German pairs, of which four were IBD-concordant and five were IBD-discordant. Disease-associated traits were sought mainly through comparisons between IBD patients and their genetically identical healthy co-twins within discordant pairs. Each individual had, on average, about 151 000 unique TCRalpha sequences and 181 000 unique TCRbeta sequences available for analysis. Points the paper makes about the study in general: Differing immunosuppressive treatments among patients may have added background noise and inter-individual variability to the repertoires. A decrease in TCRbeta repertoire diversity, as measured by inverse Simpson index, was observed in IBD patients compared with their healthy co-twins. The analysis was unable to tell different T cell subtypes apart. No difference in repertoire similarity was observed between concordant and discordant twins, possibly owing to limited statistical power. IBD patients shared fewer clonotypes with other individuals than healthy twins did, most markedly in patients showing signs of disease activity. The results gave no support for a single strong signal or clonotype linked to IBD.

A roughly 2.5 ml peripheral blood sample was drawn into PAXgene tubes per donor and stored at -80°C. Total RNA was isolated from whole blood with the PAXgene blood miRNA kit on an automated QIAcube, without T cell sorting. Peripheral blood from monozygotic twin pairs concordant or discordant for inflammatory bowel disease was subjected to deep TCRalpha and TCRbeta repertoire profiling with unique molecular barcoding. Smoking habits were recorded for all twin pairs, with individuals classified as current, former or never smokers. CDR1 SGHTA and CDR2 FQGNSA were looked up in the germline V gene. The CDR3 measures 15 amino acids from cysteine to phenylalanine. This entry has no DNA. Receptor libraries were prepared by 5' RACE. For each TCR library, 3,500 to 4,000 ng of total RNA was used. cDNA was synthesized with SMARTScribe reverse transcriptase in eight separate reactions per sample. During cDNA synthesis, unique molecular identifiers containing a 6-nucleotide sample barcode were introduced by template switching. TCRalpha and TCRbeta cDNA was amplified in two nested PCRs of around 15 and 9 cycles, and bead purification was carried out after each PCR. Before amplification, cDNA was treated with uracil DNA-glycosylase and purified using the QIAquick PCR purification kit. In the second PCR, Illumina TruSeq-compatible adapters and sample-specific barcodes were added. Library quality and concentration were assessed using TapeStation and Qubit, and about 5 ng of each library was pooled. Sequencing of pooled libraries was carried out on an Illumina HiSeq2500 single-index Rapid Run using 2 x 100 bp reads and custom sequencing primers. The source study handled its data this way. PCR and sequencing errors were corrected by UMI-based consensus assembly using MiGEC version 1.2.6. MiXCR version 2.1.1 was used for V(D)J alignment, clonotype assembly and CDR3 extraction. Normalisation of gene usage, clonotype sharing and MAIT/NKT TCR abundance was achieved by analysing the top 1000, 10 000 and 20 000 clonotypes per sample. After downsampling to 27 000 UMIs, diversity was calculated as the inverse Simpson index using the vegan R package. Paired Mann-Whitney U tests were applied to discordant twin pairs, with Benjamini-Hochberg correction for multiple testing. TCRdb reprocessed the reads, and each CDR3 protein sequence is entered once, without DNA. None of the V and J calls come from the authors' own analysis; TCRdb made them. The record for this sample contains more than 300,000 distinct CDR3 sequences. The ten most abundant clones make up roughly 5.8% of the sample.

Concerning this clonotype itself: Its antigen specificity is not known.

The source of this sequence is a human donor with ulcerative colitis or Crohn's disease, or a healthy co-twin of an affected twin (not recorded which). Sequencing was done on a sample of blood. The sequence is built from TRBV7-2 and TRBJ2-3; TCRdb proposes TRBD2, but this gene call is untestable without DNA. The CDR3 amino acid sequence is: CASSSQRGSTDTQYF.